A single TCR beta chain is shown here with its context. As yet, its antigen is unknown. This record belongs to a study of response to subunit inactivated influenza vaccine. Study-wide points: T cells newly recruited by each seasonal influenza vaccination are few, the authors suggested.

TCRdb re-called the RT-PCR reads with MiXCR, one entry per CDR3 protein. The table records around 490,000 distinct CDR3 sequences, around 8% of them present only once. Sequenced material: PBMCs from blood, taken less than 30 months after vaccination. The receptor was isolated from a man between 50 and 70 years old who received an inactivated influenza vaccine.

The DNA for the CDR3 is TGTGCCAGTAGGGAACAGGGGGCATCCTACGAGCAGTACTTC. This codes for CASREQGASYEQYF. V gene TRBV19 combines with J gene TRBJ2-7, with 9 bases fitting TRBD1. J gave up 1 base and V 6 bases, and 4 bases lay outside the gene matches. The CDR3 contains 14 residues. The V gene's germline CDR1 is LNHDA and CDR2 SQIVND (reference sequence).